This TCR beta chain stems from a study of blood T cell repertoires in COVID-19. About the study: The United States, Italy and Spain were the sources of the acute and convalescent COVID-19 samples.

Some clones are missing from TCRdb's copy, which holds only in-frame ones; the method was immunoSEQ multiplex PCR. The table has about 170,000 clones, around 93% seen once; the top ten hold 4.6%. CDR3 length equals 16 residues. V was pared by 0 bases and J by 0 bases, with 11 bases between. In germline, CDR1 is LGHNA, CDR2 YSLEER. The chain uses TRBV4-3 and TRBJ1-2; a possible D gene is TRBD1 (5 bases). The clonotype comes from a woman aged 45-60 years with acute or convalescent COVID-19. Sequencing used peripheral blood. The DNA of the CDR3 is TGCGCCAGCAGCCAAGATCTCGGGACTGCTAACTATGGCTACACCTTC. It is translated as CASSQDLGTANYGYTF.